The present T cell receptor beta chain was sequenced within a study of Graves' ophthalmopathy and Graves' hyperthyroidism. TCR beta CDR3 regions were amplified from RNA transcripts. Investigators did first-round RT-PCR with HTBI primers, then second-round multiplex PCR. TCRdb independently ran MiXCR on the multiplex PCR reads; one entry per CDR3 protein. Among 650,000 to 900,000 distinct CDR3 sequences, 40% were seen once, and the ten largest hold 44%. Only a few counts were recorded for this clonotype. The sequence was collected from an adult man with Graves' ophthalmopathy. Sequenced input: peripheral blood.

CDR3: CASRGGPIYGYTF. CDR3 nucleotides: TGTGCCAGCAGGGGGGGGCCGATCTATGGCTACACCTTC. This sequence joins TRBV5-4 and TRBJ1-2; possible D gene TRBD1, 6 bases. The V end was cut by 5 bases, the J end by 4 bases, with 12 bases between. CDR1 and CDR2 (germline): SGHNT, YYREEE (reference sequence). The length of the CDR3 is 13 residues.